The source of this T cell receptor beta chain is a study of patients and donors after allogeneic stem cell transplantation. V shed 5 bases, J shed 7 bases, and the junction held 8 bases outside the gene matches. CDR3 length: 14 residues. TCRdb ran MiXCR on the RT-PCR reads and lists one entry per CDR3 protein. The table has about 200,000 distinct CDR3 sequences, around two fifths seen once. The sequence derives from a human donor who was either an allogeneic HSCT recipient or a stem cell or donor lymphocyte infusion donor (not recorded which). It is not recorded whose cells these are; they may come from a transplant donor. The rearrangement links TRBV12-3 or TRBV12-4 to TRBJ2-4, with 7 bases fitting TRBD1. The specimen was blood, either unsorted or a sorted T cell fraction (not recorded which). The CDR3 DNA is TGTGCCAGCAGTCCTCGGACAGGCGATAACATTCAGTACTTC. This encodes CASSPRTGDNIQYF.